This TCR beta chain is from a study of blood T cell repertoires in COVID-19. Study at large: COVID-19 samples collected from the United States, Italy and Spain covered acute and convalescent phases. Sources were T cells, B-cell-depleted T cells, or PBMCs; the material itself was cDNA or gDNA.

The V and J ends lost 5 bases and 4 bases respectively, with 14 bases between them. The germline CDR1 and CDR2 sequences are SEHNR and FQNEAQ (reference sequence). The CDR3 consists of 14 residues. Data came from immunoSEQ multiplex PCR; TCRdb stores just in-frame clones and leaves some out. The table shows over 55,000 clones, with about 80% occurring only once. The source material was peripheral blood. The sequence derives from a woman aged 65 to 85 with acute or convalescent COVID-19. The chain couples TRBV7-9 to TRBJ1-1, with D maybe TRBD1 (5 bases). This CDR3 is CASSLESRVTEAFF. In nucleotides, the CDR3 is TGTGCCAGCAGCCTGGAAAGCAGGGTCACTGAAGCTTTCTTT.